The 16 T cell receptor beta chains in this list originate from one sample, sequenced in a study of blood T cell repertoires in COVID-19. Repertoires were generated with immunoSEQ multiplex PCR, while TCRdb's copy carries only in-frame clones and drops some. The sample carries about 400,000 clones, roughly 86% recorded once. Specimen: PBMCs or T cells enriched from blood (not recorded which). These receptors all come from a woman aged 35 to 49 with acute COVID-19.

The V call is TRBV10-3, the J call TRBJ2-1, with D tentatively TRBD2 (6 bases). The germline V gene has CDR1 ENHRY and CDR2 SYGVKD. The ends were cut back, 8 bases at V and 8 bases at J, with 13 bases in the middle. This CDR3 is built from 12 residues. This CDR3 is CAILGGAHEQFF. The CDR3 bases are TGTGCCATCCTCGGGGGAGCCCATGAGCAGTTCTTC.

V gene TRBV2 combines with J gene TRBJ1-1; D may be TRBD1 (6 bases). Germline CDR1 is SNHLY and CDR2 is FYNNEI. With 1 base removed from V and 3 bases from J, the gap between germline ends came to 18 bases. This CDR3 contains 17 residues. CDR3 bases: TGTGCCAGCAGTGAAGGCCTAAAGGACAGAATATACACTGAAGCTTTCTTT. Protein product: CASSEGLKDRIYTEAFF.

This sequence joins TRBV2 and TRBJ2-5; TRBD1 aligns across 7 bases. The CDR3 has 14 residues. CDR1 and CDR2 from the germline V gene are SNHLY and FYNNEI. The J segment lost 2 bases and the V segment lost 6 bases, leaving 6 bases of the junction unmatched. In DNA, the CDR3 is TGTGCCAGCAGGACGGGACAGCCTCAAGAGACCCAGTACTTC. Amino acids: CASRTGQPQETQYF.

The chain has TRBV7-8 and TRBJ2-1; 10 bases align to TRBD1. Germline assignment: CDR1 SGHVS and CDR2 FQNEAQ. The V segment lost 3 bases and the J segment 6 bases; nucleotides outside the gene matches: 5. The CDR3 covers 15 residues. This CDR3 is CASSLTGGFLNEQFF. The CDR3 DNA is TGTGCCAGCAGCTTGACAGGGGGCTTCCTCAATGAGCAGTTCTTC. Together with reference TRBV7-8 and TRBJ2-1, the CDR3 gives the full variable domain: GAGVSQSPRYKVAKRGQDVALRCDPISGHVSLFWYQQALGQGPEFLTYFQNEAQLDKSGLPSDRFFAERPEGSVSTLKIQRTQQEDSAVYLCASSLTGGFLNEQFFGPGTRLTVL.

This chain links TRBV7-9 with TRBJ1-4; D not certain. The germline V gene encodes CDR1 SEHNR and CDR2 FQNEAQ (reference sequence). The V end lost 0 bases, the J end lost 3 bases, and 5 bases lay between the germline ends. This CDR3 has 14 residues. CDR3 sequence reads: CASSLARANEKLFF. The CDR3 bases are TGTGCCAGCAGCTTAGCGCGAGCTAATGAAAAACTGTTTTTT.

V usage is TRBV29-1 and J usage is TRBJ2-1; perhaps TRBD2 as D (5 bases). Germline CDR1 and CDR2: SQVTM and ANQGSEA. This CDR3 is built from 14 residues. V lost 7 bases to trimming and J lost 4 bases, with 17 bases between them. CDR3 sequence reads: CSGSSGSGYNEQFF. The CDR3 DNA sequence: TGCAGCGGATCATCGGGGAGCGGTTACAATGAGCAGTTCTTC.

This rearrangement joins TRBV12-2 to TRBJ1-2; no check of the table's D call, TRBD1, against the DNA was made. TRBV12-2 is an annotated pseudogene. This CDR3 contains 13 residues. CDR3 nucleotide sequence: TGTGCAAGTCGCTCCGACAGTACCTATGGCTACACCTTC. Encoded protein: CASRSDSTYGYTF.

The chain carries TRBV12-5 and TRBJ2-1; 7 nucleotides align to TRBD1. CDR3 length: 14 amino acids. The germline gives CDR1 LGHNT, CDR2 FRNRAP. The trim removed 5 bases at V and 7 bases at J, leaving 8 bases unmatched. As DNA, the CDR3 is TGTGCTAGTGGTCCGCTGACAGGGACGAATGAGCAGTTCTTC. Translation gives CASGPLTGTNEQFF.

This sequence joins TRBV5-1 and TRBJ2-5, with TRBD2 as a possible D gene (5 bases). Trimming pared 4 bases from V and 3 bases from J, leaving 13 bases between. CDR1 SGHRS and CDR2 YFSETQ come from the germline V gene. This CDR3 is built from 14 residues. The CDR3 DNA follows: TGCGCCAGCAGCACCGGACTGCGTGAAGAGACCCAGTACTTC. Its translation is CASSTGLREETQYF.

In DNA, the CDR3 is TGTGCCAGCAGCCAAATTGAACGAGCGGGGGGGCTCCTCTACGAGCAGTACTTC. Translating gives CASSQIERAGGLLYEQYF. This chain links TRBV4-2 with TRBJ2-7, with TRBD2 matching over 10 bases. The V gene end was trimmed by 2 bases and the J gene end by 3 bases; junction bases not matched to a gene: 13. Germline V lookup: CDR1 LGHNA, CDR2 YNFKEQ. This CDR3 is 18 amino acids long.

This chain connects TRBV21-1 to TRBJ2-5; the D call of TRBD1 is as the table states it, not checked on the DNA. TRBV21-1 is classified as a pseudogene. The CDR3 length is 14 residues. CDR3 amino acids: CASSRDREQETQYF. The DNA for the CDR3 is TGTGCCAGCAGCAGAGACAGGGAACAAGAGACCCAGTACTTC.

The chain recombines TRBV18 with TRBJ1-4; D is perhaps TRBD1 (6 bases). Germline V gives CDR1 KGHSH, CDR2 LQKENI. V was trimmed by 2 bases and J by 7 bases, leaving 14 bases between them. This CDR3 comprises 15 residues. DNA of the CDR3: TGTGCCAGCTCACCATCAGGGGATAGATTTGAAAAACTGTTTTTT. It translates to CASSPSGDRFEKLFF. Combining the CDR3 with reference TRBV18 and TRBJ1-4 gives the whole variable domain NAGVMQNPRHLVRRRGQEARLRCSPMKGHSHVYWYRQLPEEGLKFMVYLQKENIIDESGMPKERFSAEFPKEGPSILRIQQVVRGDSAAYFCASSPSGDRFEKLFFGSGTQLSVL.

This clone has a count of ten or more. The CDR3 DNA reads TGTGCCTGGAAAACTAATTTGGGACAGGGGTGGGAGACCCAGTACTTC. Protein: CAWKTNLGQGWETQYF. J is TRBJ2-5 and V is TRBV30; 10 bases map to TRBD1. CDR1 GTSNPN and CDR2 SVGIG come from the germline V gene (reference sequence). V lost 4 bases and J lost 5; bases outside the gene matches: 13. The CDR3 totals 16 residues.

This chain links TRBV19 with TRBJ1-2, with 9 bases matching TRBD1. CDR1 and CDR2 from the germline V gene are LNHDA and SQIVND (reference sequence). Trimming removed 0 bases from V and 8 bases from J; junction bases left unmatched: 10. CDR3 length equals 16 residues. CDR3 sequence (DNA): TGTGCCAGTAGTATAGAACTAATGACAGGGGGAGACGGCTACACCTTC. Amino acid sequence: CASSIELMTGGDGYTF. The full variable domain, its missing parts supplied by reference TRBV19 and TRBJ1-2, is DGGITQSPKYLFRKEGQNVTLSCEQNLNHDAMYWYRQDPGQGLRLIYYSQIVNDFQKGDIAEGYSVSREKKESFPLTVTSAQKNPTAFYLCASSIELMTGGDGYTFGSGTRLTVV.

V gene TRBV7-9 combines with J gene TRBJ1-1; D possibly corresponds to TRBD1 (5 bases). The CDR3 is 15 amino acids. Germline V gene sequence: CDR1 SEHNR, CDR2 FQNEAQ (reference sequence). Trimming took 8 bases from V and 7 from J, leaving 23 bases between them. CDR3 DNA: TGTGCCAGCGGGGCTTGGGCAGGGCGGTCCGTTGAAGCTTTCTTT. Translation gives CASGAWAGRSVEAFF.

CDR3: CASSLQVPSYEQYF. CDR3 in DNA: TGTGCCAGTTCACTTCAGGTACCCTCCTACGAGCAGTACTTC. The chain recombines TRBV19 with TRBJ2-7; no clear D gene. The CDR3 is made up of 14 amino acids. The V gene's germline CDR1 is LNHDA and CDR2 SQIVND (reference sequence). The ends were cut back, 8 bases at V and 0 bases at J, with 14 bases in the middle.